The 25 T cell receptor beta chains below come from one sample, sequenced in a study of response to subunit inactivated influenza vaccine. TCRdb re-derived calls from the RT-PCR reads in MiXCR, one entry per CDR3 protein. The sample consists of some 500,000 distinct CDR3 sequences, approximately 13% of them appearing once. The sequenced sample was PBMCs from blood, obtained roughly 48 days after vaccination. The receptors stem from a middle-aged man who received an inactivated influenza vaccine.

This clonotype has more than one count but fewer than ten. The genes are TRBV29-1 and TRBJ2-3, with 8 nucleotides matching TRBD2. The germline V gene has CDR1 SQVTM and CDR2 ANQGSEA. The V gene end was trimmed by 0 bases and the J gene end by 6 bases; junction bases not matched to a gene: 8. This CDR3 is built from 15 residues. For the CDR3, the DNA is TGCAGCGTTGAAGATGCGGAGCGGGAGACCGATACGCAGTATTTT. It yields the protein CSVEDAERETDTQYF.

This clonotype was detected a few times. V usage is TRBV20-1 and J usage is TRBJ2-4; perhaps TRBD2 as D (6 bases). With 6 bases removed from V and 0 bases from J, the gap between germline ends came to 15 bases. Germline CDR1 and CDR2: DFQATT and SNEGSKA (reference sequence). The CDR3 extends over 15 amino acids. The CDR3 sequence is CSAPTLGLAKNIQYF. DNA for the CDR3: TGCAGTGCCCCGACATTGGGACTAGCCAAAAACATTCAGTACTTC.

The table lists this clonotype with a few counts. V is TRBV6-2 or TRBV6-3 and J is TRBJ2-3, with 9 bases fitting TRBD2. Germline V gene sequence: CDR1 MNHEY, CDR2 SVGEGT. With V trimmed by 5 bases and J by 2 bases, 8 bases remained unmatched. The CDR3 has 16 residues. The CDR3 protein is CASSPTSGSFTDTQYF. The CDR3 bases are TGTGCCAGCAGTCCGACTAGCGGATCATTCACAGATACGCAGTATTTT.

This clonotype was picked up many times. The chain joins TRBV24-1 to TRBJ2-3; 11 bases fit TRBD1. CDR3 length: 16 amino acids. Losses at the gene ends were 3 bases for V and 6 bases for J; bases not matched to a gene: 7. Germline CDR1 and CDR2: KGHDR and SFDVKD. The CDR3 nucleotides read TGTGCCACCAGTGATGCGGCCGGGACAGGGGGGGATACGCAGTATTTT. As protein: CATSDAAGTGGDTQYF.

A remark on this clonotype: A read error may account for a junction end that differs from germline. The chain couples TRBV3-1 to TRBJ2-1, with D perhaps matching TRBD2 (5 bases). The length of the CDR3 is 15 residues. Germline CDR1 LGHDT, CDR2 YNNKEL (reference sequence). The CDR3 here is CASSPPASLYYEQFF. As DNA, the CDR3 is TGTGCCAGCAGCCCCCCGGCTAGCCTCTACTATGAGCAGTTCTTC.

In its sample, this clonotype was seen many times. V is TRBV7-3 and J is TRBJ2-3; D is possibly TRBD2 (6 bases). Germline V lookup: CDR1 SGHTA, CDR2 FQGTGA. V was cut by 3 bases and J by 2 bases, with 9 bases left in between. This CDR3 spans 14 amino acids. The CDR3 reads CASSFSGPTDTQYF. CDR3 DNA: TGTGCCAGCAGCTTTAGCGGTCCCACAGATACGCAGTATTTT.

This clonotype was found a few times. This sequence joins TRBV7-3 and TRBJ2-1; TRBD2 matches at 10 bases. Trimming removed 2 bases from V and 6 bases from J; junction bases left unmatched: 4. Germline V gene sequence: CDR1 SGHTA, CDR2 FQGTGA. CDR3 length: 15 amino acids. The CDR3 bases are TGTGCCAGCAGCTTATTTGGGACTAGCGTCAATGAGCAGTTCTTC. The encoded protein is CASSLFGTSVNEQFF.

CDR3 sequence reads: CARGRVNEQFF. DNA of the CDR3: TGTGCCAGAGGAAGGGTCAATGAGCAGTTCTTC. The V and J genes are TRBV9 and TRBJ2-1; no clear D. From germline, CDR1 is SGDLS and CDR2 YYNGEE. Trimming shortened V by 8 bases and J by 6 bases, and 9 bases separated the two germline ends. CDR3 size: 11 residues. Complete variable domain (other parts from reference TRBV9 and TRBJ2-1): DSGVTQTPKHLITATGQRVTLRCSPRSGDLSVYWYQQSLDQGLQFLIQYYNGEERAKGNILERFSAQQFPDLHSELNLSSLELGDSALYFCARGRVNEQFFGPGTRLTVL.

J is TRBJ1-4 and V is TRBV5-1, with 9 positions matching TRBD1. The CDR3 is made up of 16 amino acids. Germline CDR1 reads SGHRS; CDR2 reads YFSETQ. The V segment lost 4 bases and the J segment 1 base; nucleotides outside the gene matches: 5. CDR3 coding DNA: TGCGCCAGCAGCGAGGGACAGGGTGTAACTAATGAAAAACTGTTTTTT. Translation: CASSEGQGVTNEKLFF.

This clonotype was counted at least ten times. V and J are TRBV29-1 and TRBJ1-4, with 8 nucleotides matching TRBD1. Germline loops: CDR1 SQVTM, CDR2 ANQGSEA. The CDR3 extends over 13 amino acids. V gave up 5 bases and J gave up 7 bases; unmatched junction bases: 6. CDR3 coding DNA: TGCAGCGTTCGACAGGGGCCGGCTGAAAAACTGTTTTTT. Amino acid sequence: CSVRQGPAEKLFF.

This chain links TRBV27 with TRBJ1-6, with D unclear. CDR1 is MNHEY and CDR2 is SMNVEV in the germline V gene (reference sequence). This CDR3 is 14 amino acids long. Trimming shortened V by 7 bases and J by 9 bases, and 16 bases separated the two germline ends. In DNA form, the CDR3 reads TGTGCCAGCACCACCCTGGGGTTAAGTTCACCCCTCCACTTT. It translates to CASTTLGLSSPLHF.

The chain uses TRBV4-3 and TRBJ2-7; 7 bases agree with TRBD2. The V and J ends lost 0 bases and 2 bases, in that order; junction bases with no gene match: 7. This CDR3 is 16 amino acids long. Looked up from germline, CDR1 is LGHNA and CDR2 is YSLEER. The CDR3 DNA reads TGCGCCAGCAGCCAAGATATAGCTAGCGGAGCCTACGAGCAGTACTTC. Amino acids: CASSQDIASGAYEQYF.

The J gene is TRBJ1-5, the V gene TRBV11-2; D remains unclear. The CDR3 length is 15 residues. V was trimmed by 5 bases and J by 0 bases, leaving 11 bases between them. Germline values: CDR1 SGHAT, CDR2 FQNNGV. The CDR3 DNA sequence: TGTGCCAGCAGCCCGGGCCCAAATAGCAATCAGCCCCAGCATTTT. It encodes CASSPGPNSNQPQHF.

This clonotype was counted only a few times. CDR3 protein: CASSSAPSGMSGELFF. CDR3 DNA: TGTGCCAGCAGCTCTGCTCCTAGCGGGATGTCCGGGGAGCTGTTTTTT. This rearrangement joins TRBV7-2 to TRBJ2-2, with 9 bases aligning to TRBD2. V was clipped by 4 bases and J by 6 bases; unmatched bases: 9. The germline V gene encodes CDR1 SGHTA and CDR2 FQGNSA. This CDR3 has 16 residues. The complete variable domain, with remaining parts taken from reference TRBV7-2 and TRBJ2-2, reads GAGVSQSPSNKVTEKGKDVELRCDPISGHTALYWYRQSLGQGLEFLIYFQGNSAPDKSGLPSDRFSAERTGGSVSTLTIQRTQQEDSAVYLCASSSAPSGMSGELFFGEGSRLTVL.

There are a few counts of this clonotype. The gene calls are TRBV5-1 and TRBJ2-5; D unresolved. The length of the CDR3 is 17 residues. The germline V and J ends were trimmed by 0 bases and 5 bases, with 20 bases remaining between them. Germline lookup yields CDR1 SGHRS and CDR2 YFSETQ. In DNA, the CDR3 is TGCGCCAGCAGCTTGGGTTCGGCGGCATTCCATCGGGAGACCCAGTACTTC. Its protein is CASSLGSAAFHRETQYF.

J is TRBJ2-3 and V is TRBV6-5; D might be TRBD2 (6 bases). Germline values: CDR1 MNHEY, CDR2 SVGAGI. Trimming removed 2 bases from V and 0 bases from J, with 12 bases in between. The CDR3 is 16 residues long. The CDR3 region has the DNA TGTGCCAGCAGTTACCGGGTCGGGACTAGCACAGATACGCAGTATTTT. Translated, it gives CASSYRVGTSTDTQYF.

This clonotype was picked up a small number of times. This chain connects TRBV28 to TRBJ2-7; TRBD2 matches 10 bases. The CDR3 has 16 amino acids. The germline V gene encodes CDR1 MDHEN and CDR2 SYDVKM. J gave up 0 bases and V 2 bases, and 4 bases lay outside the gene matches. The CDR3 loop is CASSLPTSGTSYEQYF. The CDR3 DNA reads TGTGCCAGCAGTTTACCTACTAGCGGGACCTCCTACGAGCAGTACTTC.

The chain couples TRBV18 to TRBJ2-1, with D maybe TRBD1 (6 bases). CDR1 is KGHSH and CDR2 is LQKENI in the germline V gene. CDR3 length: 15 residues. The germline V and J ends were trimmed by 3 bases and 9 bases, with 18 bases remaining between them. CDR3 coding DNA: TGTGCCAGCTCACCGGAAGCAACCAGGGGTACTGAGCAGTTCTTC. It codes for CASSPEATRGTEQFF.

The V and J genes are TRBV24-1 and TRBJ2-1, with 9 bases identical to TRBD2. The CDR3 is made up of 16 amino acids. V lost 3 bases to trimming and J lost 6 bases; unmatched junction nucleotides: 8. Per the germline V gene, CDR1 is KGHDR and CDR2 is SFDVKD. The CDR3 DNA follows: TGTGCCACCAGTGATGTGCGCGGGGGGGCTCTCAATGAGCAGTTCTTC. Protein: CATSDVRGGALNEQFF.

This clonotype was observed a handful of times. The rearrangement uses TRBV12-3 or TRBV12-4 and TRBJ2-3; no definite D call. This CDR3 region has 16 residues. V lost 1 base to trimming and J lost 0 bases, with 11 bases between them. CDR3 in amino acids: CASSLVAMPSTDTQYF. CDR3 nucleotide sequence: TGTGCCAGCAGTTTAGTGGCTATGCCTAGCACAGATACGCAGTATTTT.

In its sample, this clonotype was seen a few times. The J gene is TRBJ1-3, the V gene TRBV7-2; TRBD1 might be the D (6 bases). The CDR3 has 16 amino acids. Trimming shortened V by 4 bases and J by 1 base, and 14 bases separated the two germline ends. Germline CDR1 is SGHTA and CDR2 is FQGNSA. The CDR3 protein is CASSSTTGPSGNTIYF. CDR3 DNA sequence: TGTGCCAGCAGCTCAACAACAGGGCCATCTGGAAACACCATATATTTT.

This clonotype was seen many times. CDR3 DNA sequence: TGTGCCAGCAGCTTACGGGACGCGAACACCGGGGAGCTGTTTTTT. Its translation: CASSLRDANTGELFF. This chain links TRBV7-9 with TRBJ2-2; D may be TRBD1 or TRBD2 (5 bases each). The CDR3 has 15 residues. The germline V gene has CDR1 SEHNR and CDR2 FQNEAQ (reference sequence). V gave up 2 bases and J gave up 0 bases, with 7 bases separating them. Filled out from reference TRBV7-9 and TRBJ2-2, the complete variable domain reads DTGVSQNPRHKITKRGQNVTFRCDPISEHNRLYWYRQTLGQGPEFLTYFQNEAQLEKSRLLSDRFSAERPKGSFSTLEIQRTEQGDSAMYLCASSLRDANTGELFFGEGSRLTVL.

This clonotype appeared a few times. The chain carries TRBV18 and TRBJ2-5, with 8 bases fitting TRBD2. Trimming took 0 bases from V and 3 from J; bases not matched to a gene: 9. Germline loops: CDR1 KGHSH, CDR2 LQKENI. The CDR3 extends over 17 amino acids. CDR3 region: CASSPPAGGRSKETQYF. The CDR3 DNA sequence: TGTGCCAGCTCACCACCGGCGGGGGGCAGATCCAAAGAGACCCAGTACTTC.

There are a few counts of this clonotype. The V and J genes are TRBV29-1 and TRBJ1-1; no definite D call. V dropped 1 base and J dropped 2 bases, with 11 bases sitting between them. The CDR3 runs 14 residues. Germline values: CDR1 SQVTM, CDR2 ANQGSEA. CDR3 loop: CSVEGVMGNTEAFF. The DNA of the CDR3 is TGCAGCGTTGAAGGGGTTATGGGTAACACTGAAGCTTTCTTT. The full variable domain, its missing parts supplied by reference TRBV29-1 and TRBJ1-1, is SAVISQKPSRDICQRGTSLTIQCQVDSQVTMMFWYRQQPGQSLTLIATANQGSEATYESGFVIDKFPISRPNLTFSTLTVSNMSPEDSSIYLCSVEGVMGNTEAFFGQGTRLTVV.

This clonotype was seen a few times. The chain combines TRBV7-2 with TRBJ2-1, with unresolved D. V lost 4 bases, J lost 9 bases, and 10 bases lay in between. The CDR3 sequence is 12 residues long. Looked up from germline, CDR1 is SGHTA and CDR2 is FQGNSA. The CDR3 coding sequence is TGTGCCAGCAGCTCAGCGCTAGGTGAGCAGTTCTTC. Its protein is CASSSALGEQFF. The entire variable domain, with the rest obtained from reference TRBV7-2 and TRBJ2-1, is as follows: GAGVSQSPSNKVTEKGKDVELRCDPISGHTALYWYRQSLGQGLEFLIYFQGNSAPDKSGLPSDRFSAERTGGSVSTLTIQRTQQEDSAVYLCASSSALGEQFFGPGTRLTVL.